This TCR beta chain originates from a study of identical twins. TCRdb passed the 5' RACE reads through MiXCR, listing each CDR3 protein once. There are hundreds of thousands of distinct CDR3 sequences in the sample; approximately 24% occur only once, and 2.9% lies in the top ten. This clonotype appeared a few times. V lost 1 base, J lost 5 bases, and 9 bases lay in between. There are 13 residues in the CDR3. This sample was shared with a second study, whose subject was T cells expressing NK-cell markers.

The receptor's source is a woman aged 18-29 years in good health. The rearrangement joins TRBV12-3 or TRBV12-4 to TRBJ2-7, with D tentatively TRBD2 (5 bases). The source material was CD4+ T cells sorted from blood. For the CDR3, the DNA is TGTGCCAGCAGTTTAGGGTCCGGGAACGAGCAGTACTTC. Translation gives CASSLGSGNEQYF.